This T cell receptor (beta chain) was sequenced in a study of cytomegalovirus exposure and HLA in healthy donors. As regards this clone: Antigen: not known.

PCR involved 60 Vbeta and 13 Jbeta primers. The repertoire was sequenced with immunoSEQ multiplex PCR; TCRdb's copy has only in-frame clones and lacks some. The table lists more than 85,000 clones, approximately 70% of them singletons. Germline-derived CDR1 and CDR2 are MGHRA and YSYEKL. The CDR3 length is 14 residues. V was trimmed by 0 bases and J by 7 bases, leaving 12 bases between them. Regarding the study as a whole: Fewer N-insertions (relative to the approximately 670-donor mean) were reportedly seen in an Asian-associated ancestry cluster in a later analysis. Earlier analysis looked at TCR beta V segments, and most were productive about 87% or about 30% of the time.

The specimen sequenced was PBMCs. The V and J genes are TRBV4-1 and TRBJ1-1; TRBD1 is a possible D gene (5 bases). The receptor comes from a woman under 30 in good health and CMV-seropositive. The CDR3 coding sequence is TGCGCCAGCAGCCAAGATCCGGGGGTGCGTGAAGCTTTCTTT. Translation: CASSQDPGVREAFF.